The T cell receptor beta chain described here comes from a study of T cell changes during pregnancy in multiple sclerosis. The protocol was immunoSEQ multiplex PCR, while the TCRdb copy is restricted to in-frame clones and leaves out a portion. Of roughly 72,000 clones in the sample, about 94% were seen once. V lost 7 bases to trimming and J lost 2 bases, with 18 bases between them. This CDR3 has 15 residues. CDR1 is MNHEY and CDR2 is SVGAGI in the germline V gene. The receptor was isolated from a female donor with multiple sclerosis, enrolled in a pregnancy study. The gene calls are TRBV6-5 and TRBJ2-7; perhaps TRBD2 as D (5 bases). The sample was CD4+ T cells from peripheral blood mononuclear cells, taken after pregnancy. The CDR3: CASTSSGRGAYEQYF. The CDR3 nucleotides read TGTGCCAGCACTTCAAGCGGCCGCGGCGCCTACGAGCAGTACTTC.